This T cell receptor (beta chain) was obtained from a study of T cell responses to AZD1222 COVID-19 vaccine. The CDR3 length is 16 residues. Germline V CDR1 and CDR2: MNHEY, SMNVEV (reference sequence). V lost 0 bases, J lost 5 bases, and 7 bases stayed unmatched. Study-level findings and limits: Across the whole spike, CD4 TCRs peaked at regions 160-218 and 743-854. Females made up more of the donors, who were largely white British, and clonal diversity may have come out too low.

About this clone: The antigen is unknown.

Data came from immunoSEQ multiplex PCR; TCRdb stores just in-frame clones and leaves some out. The table includes fewer than 90,000 clones, 89% detected once. Sequences were derived from peripheral blood, sampled 28 days after the second AZD1222 dose. This chain uses TRBV27 with TRBJ2-5, with 9 bases fitting TRBD2. The sequence was obtained from an adult who received the AZD1222 COVID-19 vaccine. The CDR3 sequence: CASSLSWRGGQETQYF. Here the CDR3 DNA reads TGTGCCAGCAGTTTATCCTGGCGGGGGGGCCAGGAGACCCAGTACTTC.